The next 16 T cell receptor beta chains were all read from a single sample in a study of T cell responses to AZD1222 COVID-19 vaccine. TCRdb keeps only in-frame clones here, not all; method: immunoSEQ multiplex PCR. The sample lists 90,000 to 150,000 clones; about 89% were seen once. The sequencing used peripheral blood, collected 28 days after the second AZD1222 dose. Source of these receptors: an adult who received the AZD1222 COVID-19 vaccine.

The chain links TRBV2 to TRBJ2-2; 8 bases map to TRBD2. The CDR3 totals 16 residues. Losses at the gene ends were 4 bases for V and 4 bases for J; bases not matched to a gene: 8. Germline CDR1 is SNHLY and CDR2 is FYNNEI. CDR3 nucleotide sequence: TGTGCCAGCAGTGCGATGCTAGCGGGTGTCACCGGGGAGCTGTTTTTT. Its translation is CASSAMLAGVTGELFF.

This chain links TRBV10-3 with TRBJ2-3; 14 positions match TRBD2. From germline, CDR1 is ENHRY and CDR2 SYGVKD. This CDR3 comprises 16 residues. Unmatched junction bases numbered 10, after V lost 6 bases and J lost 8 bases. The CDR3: CAISPGLAGGDGTQYF. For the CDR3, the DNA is TGTGCCATCAGCCCCGGACTAGCGGGGGGCGATGGTACGCAGTATTTT.

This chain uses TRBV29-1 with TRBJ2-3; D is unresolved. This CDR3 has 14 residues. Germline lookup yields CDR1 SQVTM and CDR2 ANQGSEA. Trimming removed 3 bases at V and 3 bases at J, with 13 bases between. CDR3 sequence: CSVDGRKVTDTQYF. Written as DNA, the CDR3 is TGCAGCGTTGATGGAAGGAAGGTAACAGATACGCAGTATTTT.

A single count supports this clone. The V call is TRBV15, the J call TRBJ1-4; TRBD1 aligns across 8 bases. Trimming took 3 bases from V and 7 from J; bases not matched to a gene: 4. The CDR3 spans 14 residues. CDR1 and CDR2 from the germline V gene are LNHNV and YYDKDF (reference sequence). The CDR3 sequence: CATSRDRAAEKLFF. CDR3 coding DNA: TGTGCCACCAGCAGGGACAGGGCGGCTGAAAAACTGTTTTTT.

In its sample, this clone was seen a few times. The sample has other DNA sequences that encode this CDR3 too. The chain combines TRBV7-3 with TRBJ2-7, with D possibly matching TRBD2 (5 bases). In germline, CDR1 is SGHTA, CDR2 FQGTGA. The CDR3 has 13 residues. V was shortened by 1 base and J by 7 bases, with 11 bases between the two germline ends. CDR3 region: CASSLIPSGEQYF. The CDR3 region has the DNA TGTGCCAGCAGCTTAATCCCCTCGGGGGAGCAGTACTTC. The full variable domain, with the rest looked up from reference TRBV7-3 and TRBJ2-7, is GAGVSQTPSNKVTEKGKYVELRCDPISGHTALYWYRQSLGQGPEFLIYFQGTGAADDSGLPNDRFFAVRPEGSVSTLKIQRTERGDSAVYLCASSLIPSGEQYFGPGTRLTVT.

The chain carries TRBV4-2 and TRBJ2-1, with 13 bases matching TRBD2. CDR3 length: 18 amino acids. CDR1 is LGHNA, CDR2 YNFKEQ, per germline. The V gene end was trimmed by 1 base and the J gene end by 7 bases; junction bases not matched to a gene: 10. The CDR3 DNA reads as TGTGCCAGCAGCCAAGGGTCAGTAGGACTAGCGGGGGTAAATGAGCAGTTCTTC. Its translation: CASSQGSVGLAGVNEQFF.

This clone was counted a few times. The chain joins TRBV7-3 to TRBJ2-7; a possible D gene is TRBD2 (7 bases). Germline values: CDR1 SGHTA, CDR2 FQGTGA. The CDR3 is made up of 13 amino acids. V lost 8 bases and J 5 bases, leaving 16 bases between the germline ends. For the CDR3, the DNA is TGTGCCAGCGCCCATGGGGGGGCCCACGAGCAGTACTTC. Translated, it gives CASAHGGAHEQYF. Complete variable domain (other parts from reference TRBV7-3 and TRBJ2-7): GAGVSQTPSNKVTEKGKYVELRCDPISGHTALYWYRQSLGQGPEFLIYFQGTGAADDSGLPNDRFFAVRPEGSVSTLKIQRTERGDSAVYLCASAHGGAHEQYFGPGTRLTVT.

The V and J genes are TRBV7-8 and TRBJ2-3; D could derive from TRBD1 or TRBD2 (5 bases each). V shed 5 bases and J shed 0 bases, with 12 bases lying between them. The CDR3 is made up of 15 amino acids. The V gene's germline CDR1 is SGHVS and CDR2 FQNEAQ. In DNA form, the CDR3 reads TGTGCCAGCAGCCGGGACCCGGGAAGCACAGATACGCAGTATTTT. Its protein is CASSRDPGSTDTQYF.

The CDR3 bases are TGCGCCAGCAGCCAAGAGTTGTCACCCCTCCACTTT. This sequence encodes CASSQELSPLHF. The chain recombines TRBV4-1 with TRBJ1-6; the D is unclear. CDR3 length: 12 residues. Germline V gene lookup returns CDR1 MGHRA and CDR2 YSYEKL. Trimming removed 0 bases from V and 10 bases from J, with 4 bases in between.

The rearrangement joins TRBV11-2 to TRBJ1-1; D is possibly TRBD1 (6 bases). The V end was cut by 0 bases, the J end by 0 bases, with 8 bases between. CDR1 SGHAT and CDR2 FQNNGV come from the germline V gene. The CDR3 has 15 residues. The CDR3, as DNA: TGTGCCAGCAGCTTAGAGGCAGGGGTGAACACTGAAGCTTTCTTT. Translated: CASSLEAGVNTEAFF.

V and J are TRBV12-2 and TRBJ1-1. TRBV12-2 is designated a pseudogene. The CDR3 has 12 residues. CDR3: CASRPAGSEAFF. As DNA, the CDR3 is TGTGCAAGTCGCCCCGCCGGGAGTGAAGCTTTCTTT.

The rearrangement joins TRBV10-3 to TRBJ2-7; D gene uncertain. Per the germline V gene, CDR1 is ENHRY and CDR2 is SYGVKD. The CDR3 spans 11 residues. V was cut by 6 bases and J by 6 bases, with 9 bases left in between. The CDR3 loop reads CAISPSGEQYF. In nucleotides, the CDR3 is TGTGCCATCAGCCCGTCGGGCGAGCAGTACTTC.

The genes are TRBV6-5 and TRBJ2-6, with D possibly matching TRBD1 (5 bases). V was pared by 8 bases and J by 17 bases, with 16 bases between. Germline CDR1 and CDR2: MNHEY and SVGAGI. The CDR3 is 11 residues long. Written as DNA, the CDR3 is TGTGCCAGCGGCCCAGACAGATCTGTGACTTTC. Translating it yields CASGPDRSVTF.

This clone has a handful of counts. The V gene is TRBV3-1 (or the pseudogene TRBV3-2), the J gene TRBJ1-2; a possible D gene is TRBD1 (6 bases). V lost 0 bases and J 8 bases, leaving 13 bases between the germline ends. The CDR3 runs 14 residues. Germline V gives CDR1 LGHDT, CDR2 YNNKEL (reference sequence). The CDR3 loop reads CASSQDRGGKGYTF. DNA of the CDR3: TGTGCCAGCAGCCAAGACAGGGGCGGTAAGGGCTACACCTTC.

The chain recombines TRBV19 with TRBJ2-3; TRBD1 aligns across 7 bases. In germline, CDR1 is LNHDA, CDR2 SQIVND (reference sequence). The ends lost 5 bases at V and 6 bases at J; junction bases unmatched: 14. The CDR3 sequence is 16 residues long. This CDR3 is CASSPWTGGRPDTQYF. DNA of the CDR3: TGTGCCAGTAGTCCCTGGACAGGAGGACGACCTGATACGCAGTATTTT.

The CDR3 protein is CASGGGRNNEQFF. In DNA form, the CDR3 reads TGTGCCAGCGGAGGGGGGCGCAACAATGAGCAGTTCTTC. This chain uses TRBV28 with TRBJ2-1; the D call may be TRBD1 or TRBD2 (6 bases each). The CDR3 loop spans 13 amino acids. Per germline, CDR1 MDHEN and CDR2 SYDVKM. V lost 8 bases, J lost 5 bases, and 13 bases lay in between.